The 17 T cell receptor beta chains given below trace back to one sample, sequenced in a study of T-cell memory formation after mild COVID-19. TCRdb re-derived calls from the 5' RACE reads in MiXCR, one entry per CDR3 protein. The repertoire holds about 410,000 distinct CDR3 sequences, less than 25% seen once, with under 15% in the top ten. The sequenced sample consisted of PBMCs or a T cell subset sorted from them (not recorded which). The source is an adult woman who had mild COVID-19 (a few samples of this study predate the infection). Cell type and time point are not known.

This clonotype was observed a handful of times. V and J are TRBV6-5 and TRBJ1-2; D ambiguous. Trimming removed 0 bases at V and 1 base at J, with 6 bases between. In germline, CDR1 is MNHEY, CDR2 SVGAGI. The CDR3 contains 14 residues. CDR3 sequence (DNA): TGTGCCAGCAGTTACTCAGCCCTTAACTATGGCTACACCTTC. Translating it yields CASSYSALNYGYTF.

J is TRBJ2-1 and V is TRBV12-3 or TRBV12-4; D tentatively reads TRBD1 or TRBD2 (5 bases each). V was clipped by 8 bases and J by 7 bases, with 18 bases between them. CDR3 length: 14 amino acids. The CDR3 is CASLPGRRPNEQFF. Written as DNA, the CDR3 is TGTGCCAGCCTGCCGGGACGCCGCCCTAATGAGCAGTTCTTC.

The rearrangement joins TRBV5-5 to TRBJ2-7; D possibly uses TRBD1 or TRBD2 (5 bases each). The CDR3 has 12 amino acids. Germline V gene data show CDR1 as SGHKS and CDR2 as YYEKEE (reference sequence). The V end lost 4 bases, the J end lost 6 bases, and 11 bases lay between the germline ends. CDR3 bases: TGTGCCAGCAGCCTCCGGGACGGCGAGCAGTACTTC. It yields the protein CASSLRDGEQYF. The full variable domain, completed using reference TRBV5-5 and TRBJ2-7, is DAGVTQSPTHLIKTRGQQVTLRCSPISGHKSVSWYQQVLGQGPQFIFQYYEKEERGRGNFPDRFSARQFPNYSSELNVNALLLGDSALYLCASSLRDGEQYFGPGTRLTVT.

The genes are TRBV5-1 and TRBJ1-1; 10 nucleotides agree with TRBD1. The CDR3 sequence is 17 residues long. Germline trimming cut 0 bases from V and 4 bases from J; bases unmatched to any gene: 9. Germline lookup yields CDR1 SGHRS and CDR2 YFSETQ. CDR3 in amino acids: CASSLGDRGGWITEAFF. The DNA for the CDR3 is TGCGCCAGCAGCTTGGGGGACAGGGGTGGATGGATCACTGAAGCTTTCTTT.

The rearrangement joins TRBV4-3 to TRBJ2-3; TRBD1 might be the D (6 bases). CDR1 and CDR2 from the germline V gene are LGHNA and YSLEER. Trimming took 0 bases from V and 4 from J, leaving 11 bases between them. The CDR3 spans 15 residues. The CDR3 loop is CASSQDFRGPDTQYF. The CDR3 region has the DNA TGCGCCAGCAGCCAAGATTTCAGGGGTCCAGATACGCAGTATTTT.

This clonotype turned up a few times. J is TRBJ2-3 and V is TRBV12-3 or TRBV12-4; 9 bases agree with TRBD2. Germline trimming cut 3 bases from V and 2 bases from J; bases unmatched to any gene: 6. CDR3 length: 16 residues. CDR3 sequence (DNA): TGTGCCAGCAGTTTGGCCAGCGGGGGGTACACAGATACGCAGTATTTT. Translation gives CASSLASGGYTDTQYF.

The sample holds many counts of this clonotype. The V and J genes are TRBV12-3 or TRBV12-4 and TRBJ2-1, with 9 bases lining up with TRBD2. This CDR3 is 14 amino acids long. J lost 9 bases, V lost 10 bases, and 13 bases had no gene match. This chain's CDR3 is CATRDGGGASEQFF. The CDR3 DNA is TGTGCCACGCGGGACGGCGGGGGGGCTAGTGAGCAGTTCTTC.

This clonotype has just one count. The chain combines TRBV20-1 with TRBJ2-1, with D possibly called TRBD1 or TRBD2 (6 bases each). Germline CDR1 reads DFQATT; CDR2 reads SNEGSKA (reference sequence). The CDR3 sequence is 22 residues long. V was pared by 0 bases and J by 0 bases, with 30 bases between. CDR3 in DNA: TGCAGTGCTAGAGATGGTCTGTGGTCAGAACGGGGGCGTGCCAGCTCCTACAATGAGCAGTTCTTC. Amino acid sequence: CSARDGLWSERGRASSYNEQFF.

The sample holds a few counts of this clonotype. The genes are TRBV20-1 and TRBJ2-1, with D unresolved. Trimming pared 0 bases from V and 2 bases from J, leaving 11 bases between. CDR1 DFQATT and CDR2 SNEGSKA come from the germline V gene (reference sequence). The CDR3 is made up of 15 amino acids. CDR3 amino acids: CSARDQTRPYNEQFF. In DNA form, the CDR3 reads TGCAGTGCTAGAGATCAAACACGACCCTACAATGAGCAGTTCTTC.

V usage is TRBV28 and J usage is TRBJ1-6; D perhaps matches TRBD1 (6 bases). The germline V gene has CDR1 MDHEN and CDR2 SYDVKM. The CDR3 has 17 amino acids. The ends were cut back, 4 bases at V and 4 bases at J, with 17 bases in the middle. The CDR3 DNA reads as TGTGCCAGCAGTTCCCATCGCCAAGGGGGGTATAATTCACCCCTCCACTTT. Its protein is CASSSHRQGGYNSPLHF.

This clonotype has only a few counts. The rearrangement links TRBV10-3 to TRBJ1-1; D is undetermined. The CDR3 consists of 15 residues. Germline CDR1 ENHRY, CDR2 SYGVKD. V was cut by 2 bases and J by 5 bases, with 15 bases left in between. In DNA form, the CDR3 reads TGTGCCATCAGTGAGCCTGAAGGAGGCGCTACTGAAGCTTTCTTT. It yields the protein CAISEPEGGATEAFF.

This clonotype was detected a few times. The chain carries TRBV5-1 and TRBJ2-5, with 8 bases aligning to TRBD1. V was clipped by 1 base and J by 4 bases; unmatched bases: 9. CDR1 is SGHRS, CDR2 YFSETQ, per germline. The CDR3 consists of 16 residues. CDR3 sequence: CASSLPGTGIGETQYF. The CDR3 DNA reads TGCGCCAGCAGCTTGCCCGGGACAGGTATCGGAGAGACCCAGTACTTC.

This clonotype was found many times. V usage is TRBV5-1 and J usage is TRBJ2-3; no definite D call. The germline CDR1 and CDR2 sequences are SGHRS and YFSETQ. With 4 bases removed from V and 1 base from J, the gap between germline ends came to 10 bases. This CDR3 is built from 14 residues. For the CDR3, the DNA is TGCGCCAGCAGCCGCAACGTGGGCACAGATACGCAGTATTTT. Translating it yields CASSRNVGTDTQYF.

The chain joins TRBV15 to TRBJ2-7; 7 nucleotides align to TRBD2. With V trimmed by 0 bases and J by 0 bases, 11 bases remained unmatched. CDR1 and CDR2 from the germline V gene are LNHNV and YYDKDF (reference sequence). This CDR3 region has 18 residues. CDR3 amino acids: CATSRDLSRLAASYEQYF. The DNA for the CDR3 is TGTGCCACCAGCAGAGATCTCTCGCGACTAGCTGCCTCCTACGAGCAGTACTTC.

The V call is TRBV7-6, the J call TRBJ2-1; TRBD2 agrees at 12 bases. Germline loops: CDR1 SGHVS, CDR2 FNYEAQ. This CDR3 spans 17 amino acids. Trimming took 2 bases from V and 5 from J; bases not matched to a gene: 7. The CDR3: CASSLSGGLAGNNEQFF. In DNA form, the CDR3 reads TGTGCCAGCAGCTTATCCGGAGGACTAGCGGGGAACAATGAGCAGTTCTTC.

J is TRBJ2-6 and V is TRBV5-4; D gene ambiguous. Germline V gene lookup returns CDR1 SGHNT and CDR2 YYREEE (reference sequence). This CDR3 is built from 16 residues. V shed 3 bases and J shed 0 bases, with 10 bases lying between them. The CDR3 bases are TGTGCCAGCAGCTCCCTACAGTTCTCTGGGGCCAACGTCCTGACTTTC. Its protein is CASSSLQFSGANVLTF.

The V call is TRBV6-6, the J call TRBJ2-7; TRBD1 is a possible D gene (7 bases). CDR1 MNHNY and CDR2 SVGAGI come from the germline V gene (reference sequence). CDR3 length: 15 amino acids. Trimming pared 4 bases from V and 3 bases from J, leaving 16 bases between. Here the CDR3 DNA reads TGTGCCAGCAGTTCGACGCGGGACAGCCACTACGAGCAGTACTTC. Protein sequence: CASSSTRDSHYEQYF.